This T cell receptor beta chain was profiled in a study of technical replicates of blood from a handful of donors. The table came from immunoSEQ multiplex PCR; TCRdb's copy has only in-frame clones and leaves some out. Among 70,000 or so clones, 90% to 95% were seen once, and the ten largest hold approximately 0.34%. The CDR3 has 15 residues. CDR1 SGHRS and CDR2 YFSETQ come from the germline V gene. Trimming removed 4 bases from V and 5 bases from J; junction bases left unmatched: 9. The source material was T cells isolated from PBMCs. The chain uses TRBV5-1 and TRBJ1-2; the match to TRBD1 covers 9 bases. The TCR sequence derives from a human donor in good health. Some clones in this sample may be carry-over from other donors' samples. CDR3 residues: CASSVTGTGLYGYTF. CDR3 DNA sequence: TGCGCCAGCAGCGTAACCGGGACAGGGTTATATGGCTACACCTTC.